One sample yielded the 5 T cell receptor beta chains listed below, sequenced in a study of T cells after yellow fever vaccination. TCRdb re-called the 5' RACE reads through MiXCR, storing one row per CDR3 protein. In the table there are 150,000 to 200,000 distinct CDR3 sequences, approximately 10% of which are singletons. The sample was CD8+ T cells sorted from PBMCs, taken 15 days after the yellow fever booster vaccination. These receptors were collected from a man between 18 and 29 years old who received the YFV17D yellow fever vaccine.

This chain connects TRBV7-9 to TRBJ2-1; D gene uncertain. The CDR3 is 14 residues long. The germline CDR1 and CDR2 sequences are SEHNR and FQNEAQ (reference sequence). V shed 4 bases and J shed 8 bases, with 15 bases lying between them. Written as DNA, the CDR3 is TGTGCCAGCAGCTCGGTGACGGGTGGAGATGAGCAGTTCTTC. It codes for CASSSVTGGDEQFF.

This chain uses TRBV20-1 with TRBJ1-2; 12 positions agree with TRBD1. The ends lost 1 base at V and 3 bases at J; junction bases unmatched: 6. The CDR3 is 16 residues long. Looked up from germline, CDR1 is DFQATT and CDR2 is SNEGSKA (reference sequence). The CDR3: CSARGGTGGAYYGYTF. In DNA, the CDR3 is TGCAGTGCTAGAGGAGGGACAGGGGGCGCCTACTATGGCTACACCTTC.

The V gene is TRBV3-1, the J gene TRBJ2-5, with TRBD1 matching 11 bases. Germline CDR1 reads LGHDT; CDR2 reads YNNKEL (reference sequence). There are 16 residues in the CDR3. V shed 1 base, J shed 5 bases, and the junction held 6 bases outside the gene matches. The CDR3 DNA sequence: TGTGCCAGCAGCCAAGTGGACAGGGGGCAGGAGGAGACCCAGTACTTC. Protein: CASSQVDRGQEETQYF.

The chain couples TRBV6-5 to TRBJ1-1; D is ambiguous. Germline V gene data show CDR1 as MNHEY and CDR2 as SVGAGI. CDR3 length: 12 residues. V was pared by 2 bases and J by 9 bases, with 10 bases between. As DNA, the CDR3 is TGTGCCAGCAGTTACCCCTCGGGAAAAGCTTTCTTT. Translating gives CASSYPSGKAFF.

The rearrangement uses TRBV2 and TRBJ1-5; 8 bases are a match to TRBD1. The CDR3 length is 14 residues. The germline V gene has CDR1 SNHLY and CDR2 FYNNEI. The V gene end was trimmed by 2 bases and the J gene end by 5 bases; junction bases not matched to a gene: 2. The CDR3 protein is CASSESRGHQPQHF. CDR3 bases: TGTGCCAGCAGTGAATCCAGGGGGCATCAGCCCCAGCATTTT.